These 20 T cell receptor beta chains were sequenced from one sample in a study of T cell responses to AZD1222 COVID-19 vaccine. The table came from immunoSEQ multiplex PCR; TCRdb's copy has only in-frame clones and leaves some out. The table shows some 130,000 clones, with about 94% occurring only once. The sequencing used peripheral blood, collected on day 0 of AZD1222 vaccination. All receptors come from an adult in good health.

The rearrangement joins TRBV18 to TRBJ1-1; TRBD1 aligns across 10 bases. V was pared by 3 bases and J by 7 bases, with 5 bases of the junction left unmatched. Germline V gives CDR1 KGHSH, CDR2 LQKENI. The CDR3 runs to 14 residues. DNA of the CDR3: TGTGCCAGCTCACCGGACAGGGGGACCTTTGAAGCTTTCTTT. Protein product: CASSPDRGTFEAFF. Full variable domain (outside the CDR3, taken from reference TRBV18 and TRBJ1-1): NAGVMQNPRHLVRRRGQEARLRCSPMKGHSHVYWYRQLPEEGLKFMVYLQKENIIDESGMPKERFSAEFPKEGPSILRIQQVVRGDSAAYFCASSPDRGTFEAFFGQGTRLTVV.

The chain carries TRBV11-3 and TRBJ2-7; D gene uncertain. Germline loops: CDR1 SGHNT, CDR2 YENEEA. CDR3 size: 12 residues. V was trimmed by 4 bases and J by 4 bases, leaving 8 bases between them. In nucleotides, the CDR3 is TGTGCCAGCAGCTACGACCGATACGAGCAGTACTTC. This encodes CASSYDRYEQYF. Full variable domain (remainder filled in from reference TRBV11-3 and TRBJ2-7): EAGVVQSPRYKIIEKKQPVAFWCNPISGHNTLYWYLQNLGQGPELLIRYENEEAVDDSQLPKDRFSAERLKGVDSTLKIQPAELGDSAVYLCASSYDRYEQYFGPGTRLTVT.

The chain carries TRBV6-4 and TRBJ2-1; no clear D gene. CDR1 and CDR2 (germline): MRHNA, SNTAGT. Deletions cut 0 bases from V and 2 bases from J, with 11 bases between. This CDR3 has 16 amino acids. CDR3 sequence (DNA): TGTGCCAGCAGTGACTCCGCTAGAAGAACCTACAATGAGCAGTTCTTC. Its translation is CASSDSARRTYNEQFF.

This chain connects TRBV4-1 to TRBJ2-1, with a possible D match to TRBD2 (5 bases). The V end was cut by 0 bases, the J end by 13 bases, with 13 bases between. The CDR3 spans 13 residues. CDR1 and CDR2 (germline): MGHRA, YSYEKL. The CDR3, as DNA: TGCGCCAGCAGCCAAGAGATAGCAGCGGATCAGTTCTTC. It specifies CASSQEIAADQFF.

The chain's CDR3 is CASTRLVDTEAFF. CDR3 nucleotide sequence: TGTGCCAGTACGAGACTCGTAGATACTGAAGCTTTCTTT. V usage is TRBV18 and J usage is TRBJ1-1; D remains ambiguous. The CDR3 is made up of 13 amino acids. Germline CDR1 is KGHSH and CDR2 is LQKENI. Deletions cut 9 bases from V and 5 bases from J, with 16 bases between.

This sequence joins TRBV6-5 and TRBJ1-2; weak D call: TRBD1 (5 bases). V dropped 5 bases and J dropped 6 bases, with 16 bases sitting between them. The germline CDR1 and CDR2 sequences are MNHEY and SVGAGI. This CDR3 contains 14 residues. In nucleotides, the CDR3 is TGTGCCAGCAGTAATCAGGGTTATCGGGATGGCTACACCTTC. The encoded protein is CASSNQGYRDGYTF.

This clone appeared a single time. The chain links TRBV28 to TRBJ2-2; 8 bases match TRBD2. Per the germline V gene, CDR1 is MDHEN and CDR2 is SYDVKM. Unmatched junction bases numbered 12, after V lost 6 bases and J lost 6 bases. This CDR3 contains 16 residues. This CDR3 is CASRFNRGGLPGELFF. In DNA form, the CDR3 reads TGTGCCAGCAGGTTTAACCGGGGGGGGTTACCCGGGGAGCTGTTTTTT.

The chain carries TRBV9 and TRBJ1-2; 10 positions match TRBD1. The CDR3 is 13 residues long. CDR1 and CDR2 (germline): SGDLS, YYNGEE. V lost 3 bases to trimming and J lost 6 bases; unmatched junction nucleotides: 2. The CDR3 spells CASSEGQGNGYTF. The CDR3 nucleotides read TGTGCCAGCAGCGAGGGACAGGGGAATGGCTACACCTTC. Together with reference TRBV9 and TRBJ1-2, the CDR3 gives the full variable domain: DSGVTQTPKHLITATGQRVTLRCSPRSGDLSVYWYQQSLDQGLQFLIQYYNGEERAKGNILERFSAQQFPDLHSELNLSSLELGDSALYFCASSEGQGNGYTFGSGTRLTVV.

V usage is TRBV5-1 and J usage is TRBJ2-2; D gene ambiguous. Trimming stripped 0 bases from V and 3 bases from J, with 12 bases between. Germline assignment: CDR1 SGHRS and CDR2 YFSETQ. The CDR3 spans 16 residues. CDR3 region: CASSLAVGSYTGELFF. The CDR3 nucleotides are TGCGCCAGCAGCTTGGCCGTGGGCTCGTACACCGGGGAGCTGTTTTTT.

This clone has only a few counts. The gene calls are TRBV7-3 and TRBJ2-2; 10 bases agree with TRBD1. Losses at the gene ends were 3 bases for V and 6 bases for J; bases not matched to a gene: 7. The germline V gene encodes CDR1 SGHTA and CDR2 FQGTGA. The CDR3 runs 16 residues. Here the CDR3 reads CASSFRQGALSGELFF. CDR3 bases: TGTGCCAGCAGCTTCCGACAGGGGGCGCTTTCCGGGGAGCTGTTTTTT. Based on the CDR3 plus reference TRBV7-3 and TRBJ2-2, the full variable domain is GAGVSQTPSNKVTEKGKYVELRCDPISGHTALYWYRQSLGQGPEFLIYFQGTGAADDSGLPNDRFFAVRPEGSVSTLKIQRTERGDSAVYLCASSFRQGALSGELFFGEGSRLTVL.

This clone was picked up one time. The rearrangement links TRBV27 to TRBJ1-5; D remains ambiguous. Trimming pared 7 bases from V and 7 bases from J, leaving 14 bases between. CDR3 size: 13 residues. In germline, CDR1 is MNHEY, CDR2 SMNVEV (reference sequence). CDR3 protein: CASKKGAEQPQHF. The CDR3 nucleotides read TGTGCCAGCAAGAAGGGTGCTGAACAGCCCCAGCATTTT.

V usage is TRBV6-5 and J usage is TRBJ1-6; 7 bases are a match to TRBD1. V trimming: 4 bases; J trimming: 7 bases; junction bases outside the gene matches: 7. Germline CDR1 is MNHEY and CDR2 is SVGAGI. CDR3 size: 15 residues. The CDR3 DNA sequence: TGTGCCAGCAGTTTGGACGGGACAGCCAATTCACCCCTCCACTTT. This gives the protein CASSLDGTANSPLHF.

The chain's CDR3 is CASSLGSIPSYGYTF. CDR3 DNA sequence: TGTGCCAGCAGTTTAGGGTCGATTCCTTCCTATGGCTACACCTTC. The chain recombines TRBV28 with TRBJ1-2; D is unresolved. The CDR3 loop spans 15 amino acids. Trimming left V 2 bases short and J 4 bases short, with 14 bases between. CDR1 and CDR2 (germline): MDHEN, SYDVKM.

The gene calls are TRBV9 and TRBJ2-7; unclear D gene. The CDR3 contains 14 residues. Per germline, CDR1 SGDLS and CDR2 YYNGEE. The V end lost 4 bases, the J end lost 6 bases, and 17 bases lay between the germline ends. CDR3 nucleotide sequence: TGTGCCAGCAGCCCCCGGGCGTTTTCCGCCGAGCAGTACTTC. It specifies CASSPRAFSAEQYF.

The gene calls are TRBV6-2 or TRBV6-3 and TRBJ1-2, with TRBD1 matching over 9 bases. Per germline, CDR1 MNHEY and CDR2 SVGEGT. This CDR3 comprises 14 residues. J gave up 7 bases and V 2 bases, and 5 bases lay outside the gene matches. The CDR3 DNA reads TGTGCCAGCAGTTACCGAGGACAGGGGTCTGGCTACACCTTC. This encodes CASSYRGQGSGYTF.

The chain employs TRBV5-4 and TRBJ1-2, with 7 nucleotides matching TRBD1. The trim removed 0 bases at V and 4 bases at J, leaving 12 bases unmatched. The CDR3 sequence is 17 residues long. CDR1 SGHNT and CDR2 YYREEE come from the germline V gene (reference sequence). The CDR3 reads CASSLALGQTEFYGYTF. DNA for the CDR3: TGTGCCAGCAGCTTGGCCTTGGGACAGACAGAATTCTATGGCTACACCTTC.

The rearrangement links TRBV27 to TRBJ1-2; TRBD1 is a possible D gene (5 bases). The CDR3 runs 13 residues. Deletions cut 3 bases from V and 2 bases from J, with 7 bases between. Looked up from germline, CDR1 is MNHEY and CDR2 is SMNVEV (reference sequence). CDR3 DNA: TGTGCCAGCAGTTTGGACACAAACTATGGCTACACCTTC. Residues: CASSLDTNYGYTF.

CDR3 loop: CSAFQETQYF. The DNA for the CDR3 is TGCAGTGCTTTCCAAGAGACCCAGTACTTC. The rearrangement uses TRBV20-1 and TRBJ2-5; D not resolved. The CDR3 length is 10 residues. Trimming cost V 5 bases and J 1 base, with 2 bases left between them. The germline gives CDR1 DFQATT, CDR2 SNEGSKA (reference sequence).

CDR3 residues: CASSQPLRASETNTGELFF. The DNA of the CDR3 is TGTGCCAGCAGCCAACCCCTTAGGGCTAGCGAGACAAACACCGGGGAGCTGTTTTTT. V and J are TRBV7-8 and TRBJ2-2, with D perhaps matching TRBD2 (6 bases). V was shortened by 5 bases and J by 2 bases, with 24 bases between the two germline ends. The CDR3 is 19 residues long. Germline V gene lookup returns CDR1 SGHVS and CDR2 FQNEAQ.

This CDR3 is CASSLGGPVYGYTF. CDR3 DNA: TGTGCCAGCAGCTTGGGGGGGCCGGTCTATGGCTACACCTTC. The rearrangement uses TRBV5-4 and TRBJ1-2, with D maybe TRBD1 (6 bases). This CDR3 comprises 14 residues. Germline V gene lookup returns CDR1 SGHNT and CDR2 YYREEE (reference sequence). Trimming removed 0 bases at V and 4 bases at J, with 10 bases between.